This entry lists 15 T cell receptor beta chains sequenced from one sample in a study of cytomegalovirus exposure and HLA in healthy donors. Primers for the PCR totalled 60 Vbeta and 13 Jbeta. The assay was immunoSEQ multiplex PCR, and TCRdb's table has in-frame clones only and misses some. The sample includes 52,000 or so clones, around 82% of them seen just once. Input material: PBMCs. Receptors were obtained from a female donor in good health and CMV-seronegative.

The V gene is TRBV5-1, the J gene TRBJ2-3; a weak D match, TRBD1 (6 bases). Germline CDR1 and CDR2: SGHRS and YFSETQ. CDR3 length: 16 residues. The V end lost 3 bases, the J end lost 1 base, and 15 bases lay between the germline ends. CDR3 sequence: CASSSIQGLGTDTQYF. Here the CDR3 DNA reads TGCGCCAGCAGCTCAATACAGGGATTGGGCACAGATACGCAGTATTTT.

The rearrangement joins TRBV4-1 to TRBJ1-5, with no clear D. The V and J ends lost 0 bases and 1 base respectively, with 13 bases between them. The CDR3 spans 17 residues. The germline V gene has CDR1 MGHRA and CDR2 YSYEKL. The CDR3: CASSQEALIWSNQPQHF. The CDR3 DNA is TGCGCCAGCAGCCAAGAGGCCCTGATTTGGAGCAATCAGCCCCAGCATTTT.

This clone appeared a single time. Here the CDR3 reads CASSLDRGQLEQYF. DNA for the CDR3: TGTGCCAGCAGTTTGGACAGGGGGCAGCTCGAGCAGTACTTC. The rearrangement joins TRBV6-5 to TRBJ2-7; 11 bases fit TRBD1. J was trimmed by 6 bases and V by 4 bases; bases with no gene match: 5. From germline, CDR1 is MNHEY and CDR2 SVGAGI. CDR3 size: 14 residues.

This clone was counted between two and nine times. The chain combines TRBV5-1 with TRBJ2-7; no definite D call. The CDR3 is 11 residues long. Trimming removed 3 bases from V and 2 bases from J, with 3 bases in between. Germline V gene sequence: CDR1 SGHRS, CDR2 YFSETQ. CDR3 nucleotide sequence: TGCGCCAGCAGCTCTGCCTACGAGCAGTACTTC. It translates to CASSSAYEQYF.

The V call is TRBV30, the J call TRBJ1-4, with 8 positions matching TRBD1. The CDR3 covers 14 residues. V was clipped by 3 bases and J by 3 bases; unmatched bases: 3. CDR1 and CDR2 from the germline V gene are GTSNPN and SVGIG (reference sequence). CDR3 in amino acids: CAWRPGGSNEKLFF. CDR3 in DNA: TGTGCCTGGAGGCCAGGGGGCTCTAATGAAAAACTGTTTTTT.

This sequence joins TRBV19 and TRBJ1-1; tentatively, D is TRBD1 (6 bases). The CDR3 is made up of 20 amino acids. V shed 8 bases and J shed 1 base, with 32 bases lying between them. The germline gives CDR1 LNHDA, CDR2 SQIVND (reference sequence). The CDR3: CASRLGRGSTGAMRNTEAFF. CDR3 nucleotide sequence: TGTGCCAGTCGTCTTGGGAGGGGATCAACGGGGGCGATGCGGAACACTGAAGCTTTCTTT. The full variable domain, in which reference TRBV19 and TRBJ1-1 provide the parts outside the CDR3, is DGGITQSPKYLFRKEGQNVTLSCEQNLNHDAMYWYRQDPGQGLRLIYYSQIVNDFQKGDIAEGYSVSREKKESFPLTVTSAQKNPTAFYLCASRLGRGSTGAMRNTEAFFGQGTRLTVV.

CDR3 DNA sequence: TGTGCCAGTAGTATGGGGGGGTTGTCGGGGGAAAAACTGTTTTTT. This encodes CASSMGGLSGEKLFF. The J gene is TRBJ1-4, the V gene TRBV19; D is possibly TRBD1 (5 bases). Per germline, CDR1 LNHDA and CDR2 SQIVND (reference sequence). The CDR3 runs to 15 residues. Trimming shortened V by 3 bases and J by 8 bases, and 16 bases separated the two germline ends.

The chain couples TRBV5-6 to TRBJ1-4; no definite D call. Germline V gene data show CDR1 as SGHDT and CDR2 as YYEEEE. The length of the CDR3 is 14 residues. V lost 4 bases to trimming and J lost 6 bases, with 13 bases between them. The CDR3 DNA reads as TGTGCCAGCAGCCCCAATCCGGAGTATGAAAAACTGTTTTTT. It translates to CASSPNPEYEKLFF. Full variable domain (remainder filled in from reference TRBV5-6 and TRBJ1-4): DAGVTQSPTHLIKTRGQQVTLRCSPKSGHDTVSWYQQALGQGPQFIFQYYEEEERQRGNFPDRFSGHQFPNYSSELNVNALLLGDSALYLCASSPNPEYEKLFFGSGTQLSVL.

The DNA of the CDR3 is TGTGCCAGCAGTTACTCCCGGACAGGGAATCAGCCCCAGCATTTT. Protein: CASSYSRTGNQPQHF. The genes are TRBV6-5 and TRBJ1-5; 8 bases align to TRBD1. Per germline, CDR1 MNHEY and CDR2 SVGAGI. V shed 0 bases, J shed 4 bases, and the junction held 2 bases outside the gene matches. This CDR3 has 15 residues.

This sequence joins TRBV7-6 and TRBJ2-2, with TRBD2 matching over 8 bases. CDR1 SGHVS and CDR2 FNYEAQ come from the germline V gene. V dropped 1 base and J dropped 4; count of bases not matched to a gene: 5. CDR3 length equals 16 residues. CDR3 in amino acids: CASSLVYGGATGELFF. CDR3 nucleotides: TGTGCCAGCAGCTTAGTTTACGGGGGGGCCACCGGGGAGCTGTTTTTT. The full variable domain, completed using reference TRBV7-6 and TRBJ2-2, is GAGVSQSPRYKVTKRGQDVALRCDPISGHVSLYWYRQALGQGPEFLTYFNYEAQQDKSGLPNDRFSAERPEGSISTLTIQRTEQRDSAMYRCASSLVYGGATGELFFGEGSRLTVL.

The chain combines TRBV5-1 with TRBJ2-7, with 10 bases matching TRBD1. Germline V lookup: CDR1 SGHRS, CDR2 YFSETQ. This CDR3 contains 16 residues. V was clipped by 4 bases and J by 3 bases; unmatched bases: 10. The CDR3 nucleotides are TGCGCCAGCAGCAAGGGACAGGGGAGATTTTTCTACGAGCAGTACTTC. This codes for CASSKGQGRFFYEQYF.

The chain has TRBV6-5 and TRBJ1-1; 7 positions match TRBD1. The germline CDR1 and CDR2 sequences are MNHEY and SVGAGI. Trimming at V came to 6 bases and at J to 7 bases, leaving 11 bases not matched to a gene. This CDR3 contains 14 residues. In nucleotides, the CDR3 is TGTGCCAGCAGGCGGGACAGAACAAACCATGAAGCTTTCTTT. This sequence encodes CASRRDRTNHEAFF.

This chain connects TRBV27 to TRBJ1-5; 8 bases match TRBD1. The CDR3 loop spans 15 amino acids. V shed 6 bases and J 7 bases; nucleotides not matched to a gene: 11. Per the germline V gene, CDR1 is MNHEY and CDR2 is SMNVEV (reference sequence). CDR3 loop: CASREGVDRDQPQHF. The DNA of the CDR3 is TGTGCCAGCAGGGAGGGGGTGGACAGGGACCAGCCCCAGCATTTT.

The chain links TRBV19 to TRBJ2-5, with 7 bases that match TRBD1. The J call could be wrong; TRBJ2-7 is a better fit for the DNA end. The CDR3 covers 18 residues. CDR1 is LNHDA, CDR2 SQIVND, per germline (reference sequence). The CDR3 nucleotides read TGTGCCAGTAGCAGGAGCAGTCCCGGGGACAGAAAATACTACGAGCAGTACTTC. This translates into CASSRSSPGDRKYYEQYF.

V usage is TRBV7-9 and J usage is TRBJ1-2; 9 positions agree with TRBD1. The CDR3 totals 13 residues. V dropped 7 bases and J dropped 4; count of bases not matched to a gene: 4. CDR1 and CDR2 (germline): SEHNR, FQNEAQ (reference sequence). CDR3 amino acids: CASTLTGGYGYTF. In DNA, the CDR3 is TGTGCCAGCACCTTGACAGGGGGCTATGGCTACACCTTC.